This paragraph covers one T cell receptor beta chain sequence. The donors (healthy individuals) were bone marrow donors. This sample stems from a study of cytomegalovirus exposure and HLA in healthy donors. PCR primers comprised 60 Vbeta and 13 Jbeta primers. The protocol was immunoSEQ multiplex PCR, while the TCRdb copy is restricted to in-frame clones and leaves out a portion. The sample shows about 180,000 clones, around 83% of them seen only once. V lost 1 base, J lost 6 bases, and 10 bases stayed unmatched. CDR3 size: 16 residues. In germline, CDR1 is MNHEY, CDR2 SVGAGI. This TCR came from a girl aged 2-15 years in good health and CMV-seropositive. The chain links TRBV6-5 to TRBJ2-7, with 9 nucleotides matching TRBD2. The specimen sequenced was PBMCs. CDR3 coding DNA: TGTGCCAGCAGTTACTGGTCGGGGACTAGCTGGGGCGAGCAGTACTTC. It specifies CASSYWSGTSWGEQYF.